This T cell receptor beta chain was recovered during a study of radiotherapy plus CTLA-4 blockade in lung cancer. Turning to this clone: The antigen remains unidentified.

TCRdb's table, derived via immunoSEQ multiplex PCR, lists solely in-frame clones and lacks some. The sample yields approximately 80,000 clones, about 79% seen once. The CDR3 runs to 18 residues. The germline V gene encodes CDR1 SGHDT and CDR2 YYEEEE. V shed 1 base and J shed 3 bases, with 20 bases lying between them. Participants had chemo-refractory metastatic non-small-cell lung cancer and were treated with focal radiation plus ipilimumab CTLA-4 blockade. The study, taken as a whole, reports: In blood, TCR clones derived from the tumor expanded after radiotherapy plus ipilimumab. Reportedly, early blood T cell clone dynamics best predicted response, with interferon-beta.

This receptor was obtained from a human donor with non-small cell lung cancer whose response to radiotherapy plus ipilimumab could not be evaluated. Some clones in this sample may be carry-over from other donors' samples. The chain is built from TRBV5-6 and TRBJ1-5; TRBD1 might be the D (6 bases). Here the sequenced sample was peripheral blood, taken from a patient treated with radiotherapy plus ipilimumab. CDR3 coding DNA: TGTGCCAGCAGCTTGAATGTGAGGGGAGTGGGACACAATCAGCCCCAGCATTTT. The encoded protein is CASSLNVRGVGHNQPQHF.